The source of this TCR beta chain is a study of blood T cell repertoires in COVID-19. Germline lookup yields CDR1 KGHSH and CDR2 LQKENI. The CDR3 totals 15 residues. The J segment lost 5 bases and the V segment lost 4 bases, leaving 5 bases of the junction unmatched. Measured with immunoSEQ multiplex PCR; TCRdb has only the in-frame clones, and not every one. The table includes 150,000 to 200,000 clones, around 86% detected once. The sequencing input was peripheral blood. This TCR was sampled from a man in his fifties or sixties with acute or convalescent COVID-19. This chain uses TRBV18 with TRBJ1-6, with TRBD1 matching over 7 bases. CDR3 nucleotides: TGTGCCAGCTCACAGGGGGCGAAAGATAATTCACCCCTCCACTTT. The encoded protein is CASSQGAKDNSPLHF. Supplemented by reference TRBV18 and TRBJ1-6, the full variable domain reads NAGVMQNPRHLVRRRGQEARLRCSPMKGHSHVYWYRQLPEEGLKFMVYLQKENIIDESGMPKERFSAEFPKEGPSILRIQQVVRGDSAAYFCASSQGAKDNSPLHFGNGTRLTVT.